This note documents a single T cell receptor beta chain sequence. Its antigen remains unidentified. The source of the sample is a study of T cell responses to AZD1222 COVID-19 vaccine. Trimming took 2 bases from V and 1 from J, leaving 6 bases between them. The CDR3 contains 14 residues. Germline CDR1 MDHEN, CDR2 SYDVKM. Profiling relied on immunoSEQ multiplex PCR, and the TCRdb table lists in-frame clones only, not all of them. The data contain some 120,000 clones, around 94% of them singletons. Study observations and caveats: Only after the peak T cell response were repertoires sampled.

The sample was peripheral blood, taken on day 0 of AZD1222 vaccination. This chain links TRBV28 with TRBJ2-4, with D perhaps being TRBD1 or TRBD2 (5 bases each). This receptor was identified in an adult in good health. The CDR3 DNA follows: TGTGCCAGCAGTTTAGAGGGGGCCAAAAACATTCAGTACTTC. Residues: CASSLEGAKNIQYF.